This passage covers 13 T cell receptor beta chains from one sample sequenced in a study of PD-1 blockade in classical Hodgkin lymphoma. As to time point: cycle 4 day 1 (C4D1), after 5 to 7 weeks of nivolumab. Exposure to brentuximab vedotin varied, and each patient had relapsed following autologous stem cell transplantation. Negative magnetic selection isolated CD4+ T cells from thawed PBMCs. Assay used: immunoSEQ multiplex PCR; TCRdb lists only in-frame clones, some missing. The table includes under 15,000 clones, 88% detected once. Material: CD4+ T cells from blood, obtained before the fourth cycle of nivolumab. Receptors were obtained from a human donor with classical Hodgkin lymphoma.

The chain couples TRBV5-1 to TRBJ2-7; no definite D call. CDR1 and CDR2 (germline): SGHRS, YFSETQ. The ends were cut back, 4 bases at V and 0 bases at J, with 11 bases in the middle. This CDR3 has 14 residues. The DNA for the CDR3 is TGCGCCAGCAGCCCGATCCCCGGCTCCTACGAGCAGTACTTC. Protein product: CASSPIPGSYEQYF.

The CDR3 protein is CASSPSGYTDTQYF. In DNA form, the CDR3 reads TGTGCCAGCTCACCAAGCGGATACACAGATACGCAGTATTTT. This chain uses TRBV18 with TRBJ2-3; TRBD2 is a possible D gene (5 bases). Trimming shortened V by 2 bases and J by 2 bases, and 8 bases separated the two germline ends. The CDR3 sequence is 14 residues long. Germline V lookup: CDR1 KGHSH, CDR2 LQKENI.

The rearrangement links TRBV7-8 to TRBJ2-5; 10 nucleotides line up with TRBD1. Germline V CDR1 and CDR2: SGHVS, FQNEAQ. This CDR3 comprises 18 residues. Trimming at V came to 5 bases and at J to 4 bases, leaving 16 bases not matched to a gene. The CDR3 protein is CASSPTRGTGAKRETQYF. As DNA, the CDR3 is TGTGCCAGCAGCCCGACCCGCGGGACAGGGGCTAAGAGAGAGACCCAGTACTTC.

Remarks on this clone: The junction shows a germline mismatch at one end, possibly a read error. The same CDR3 arises from other DNA sequences in this sample as well. The chain has TRBV28 and TRBJ1-1; D uncertain. CDR1 and CDR2 (germline): MDHEN, SYDVKM. This CDR3 contains 12 residues. This CDR3 is CASTPGYTEAFF. CDR3 coding DNA: TGTGCCAGCACGCCGGGCTACACTGAAGCCTTCTTT. The whole variable domain, remainder taken from reference TRBV28 and TRBJ1-1, is DVKVTQSSRYLVKRTGEKVFLECVQDMDHENMFWYRQDPGLGLRLIYFSYDVKMKEKGDIPEGYSVSREKKERFSLILESASTNQTSMYLCASTPGYTEAFFGQGTRLTVV.

This clone occurred once. The chain carries TRBV10-2 and TRBJ2-5; 12 positions match TRBD2. CDR1 is WSHSY, CDR2 SAAADI, per germline. V was pared by 6 bases and J by 1 base, with 6 bases of the junction left unmatched. The CDR3 sequence is 16 residues long. The CDR3 is CASSQLAGGPQETQYF. The DNA of the CDR3 is TGCGCCAGCAGCCAGCTAGCGGGGGGGCCCCAAGAGACCCAGTACTTC.

The V call is TRBV4-2, the J call TRBJ1-5; no firm D call. This CDR3 region has 16 residues. The germline V and J ends were trimmed by 1 base and 7 bases, with 17 bases remaining between them. Germline V gene sequence: CDR1 LGHNA, CDR2 YNFKEQ. The chain's CDR3 is CASSQGDPTIVQPQHF. The CDR3 DNA sequence: TGTGCCAGCAGCCAAGGAGACCCAACTATTGTGCAGCCCCAGCATTTT.

The chain combines TRBV25-1 with TRBJ2-3; possible D gene TRBD2, 5 bases. Trimming shortened V by 9 bases and J by 2 bases, and 12 bases separated the two germline ends. CDR1 is MGHDK, CDR2 SYGVNS, per germline. This CDR3 is built from 13 residues. CDR3: CASNGKFTDTQYF. The CDR3 DNA is TGTGCCAGTAACGGGAAGTTCACAGATACGCAGTATTTT.

This clone was counted a single time. This sequence joins TRBV30 and TRBJ2-3; the D gene is possibly TRBD2 (6 bases). Germline CDR1 GTSNPN, CDR2 SVGIG (reference sequence). Between the trimmed V and J ends, which lost 0 bases and 6 bases, there was a span of 13 bases. The CDR3 covers 14 residues. In DNA, the CDR3 is TGTGCCTGGAGTGTAGGGGTAGCGGCTGATACGCAGTATTTT. It translates to CAWSVGVAADTQYF.

The rearrangement joins TRBV7-2 to TRBJ2-3, with D maybe TRBD2 (5 bases). Deletions cut 3 bases from V and 6 bases from J, with 13 bases between. From germline, CDR1 is SGHTA and CDR2 FQGNSA. The CDR3 has 14 amino acids. CDR3 in amino acids: CASSFGIAQDTQYF. DNA of the CDR3: TGTGCCAGCAGCTTCGGGATCGCCCAGGATACGCAGTATTTT. The complete variable domain, with remaining parts taken from reference TRBV7-2 and TRBJ2-3, reads GAGVSQSPSNKVTEKGKDVELRCDPISGHTALYWYRQSLGQGLEFLIYFQGNSAPDKSGLPSDRFSAERTGGSVSTLTIQRTQQEDSAVYLCASSFGIAQDTQYFGPGTRLTVL.

V is TRBV5-1 and J is TRBJ1-2; D not certain. In germline, CDR1 is SGHRS, CDR2 YFSETQ. Trimming stripped 0 bases from V and 0 bases from J, with 15 bases between. The CDR3 runs to 17 residues. The CDR3 reads CASSLGDVLFPNYGYTF. CDR3 bases: TGCGCCAGCAGCTTGGGCGACGTTCTATTCCCTAACTATGGCTACACCTTC.

This chain links TRBV18 with TRBJ2-5; D possibly corresponds to TRBD2 (5 bases). Trimming took off 4 bases at V and 5 bases at J, with 8 bases between the two ends. Germline CDR1 reads KGHSH; CDR2 reads LQKENI. This CDR3 has 12 residues. CDR3 in DNA: TGTGCCAGCTCACTAAAGCGGGAGACCCAGTACTTC. It specifies CASSLKRETQYF.

The table lists this clone with a count of one. The chain has TRBV28 and TRBJ1-5; 8 bases agree with TRBD1. Trimming took 7 bases from V and 6 from J; bases not matched to a gene: 11. Germline CDR1 MDHEN, CDR2 SYDVKM. The CDR3 is 15 amino acids. The CDR3 loop reads CASNPQGGGSQPQHF. The CDR3 DNA sequence: TGTGCCAGCAACCCACAGGGGGGAGGAAGTCAGCCCCAGCATTTT.

The rearrangement links TRBV7-8 to TRBJ1-1; a weak D match, TRBD1 (6 bases). CDR1 is SGHVS and CDR2 is FQNEAQ in the germline V gene. Trimming cost V 1 base and J 4 bases, with 16 bases left between them. The CDR3 extends over 16 amino acids. This CDR3 reads CASSLVRGRLGTEAFF. The DNA for the CDR3 is TGTGCCAGCAGCTTAGTCCGGGGGCGCTTGGGCACTGAAGCTTTCTTT.